This T cell receptor beta chain is drawn from a study of cytomegalovirus exposure and HLA in healthy donors (dated by TCRdb to about 2017). Regarding the study in general: According to an earlier analysis of around 600 of the donors, about 179 million T cells yielded roughly 110 million unique TCR beta sequences and less than 300 Gb of sequence data. Roughly 300 gigabases of sequencing data and around 80 million unique TCR sequences made up an early release that covered some 640 HLA-typed donors. Among the approximately 400 genotyped donors, approximately 76% belonged to the genetic ancestry cluster associated with self-reported Caucasian donors. The aim of the study was to test whether cataloging public T cell receptors could identify signatures of past pathogen exposure. Using immunosequencing, the study profiled T cell repertoires from about 610 subjects and related those repertoires to cytomegalovirus serostatus. Along with the roughly 670-subject first cohort, a separate validation cohort of more than 90 different subjects was used. The study combined high-throughput TCR immunosequencing, statistical association of individual TCRs with disease status, and machine learning to predict cytomegalovirus infection status. A later analysis re-analyzed previously published TCR beta repertoires from approximately 670 donors and added high-resolution HLA genotyping to study TCR occurrence patterns. In the later analysis, no new phenotypic data were used to find candidate immune exposures; instead, reliance was placed on TCR beta sequences and their occurrence across donors. To decide whether each TCR beta V gene segment behaved as functional or pseudogenic, an earlier analysis of approximately 600 of the donors relied on high-throughput TCR beta sequencing. Alongside the repertoire data, information on donor age, sex, ethnicity and CMV serostatus was compiled. A later genetic analysis took genome-wide SNP genotypes for about 55% of the roughly 670 donors and used that subset as a discovery cohort. All discovery cohort repertoires had been generated on a single sequencing platform. Class I and class II HLA loci were covered by the typing at four-digit resolution. Typing coverage differed by locus: A, B, C, DRB1 and DQB1 were typed in roughly 620-640 donors, DQA1 in about 560, DPA1 in roughly 590, and DPB1 in 472. Five DR-DQ haplotypes were treated as single units for association and clustering because of strong linkage in the cohort. Across around 400 genotyped donors of the cohort, an average of about 240,000 unique TCR beta nucleotide sequences per donor were sequenced, and approximately 17% of those sequences were non-productive. The paper's findings and limits, for the study overall: According to a later genetic analysis, donors in an Asian-associated ancestry cluster had fewer N-insertions in productive TCRs than the roughly 670-donor mean. A later genetic analysis associated a missense DCLRE1C variant with V-gene and J-gene trimming of TCR beta chains, and an independent cohort replicated the association. Most CMV-associated TCR beta chains appeared to be HLA-restricted in a later analysis, and the HLA associations seemed to be driven largely by CMV exposure. Because some donors lacked HLA typing at each locus, the association tests relied only on the typed subset. A total of 150 to 200 TCR beta chains were listed by the study as associated with cytomegalovirus. The 87-base-pair reads could not distinguish some IMGT-functional V segments, including TRBV6-2 and TRBV6-3, so those segments were excluded. In an earlier analysis of fewer than 700 of the donors, most TCR beta V segments appeared in productive rearrangements about 87% or about 30% of the time, broadly matching IMGT annotations. In a later analysis, the rate of TCR association differed among HLA loci, with DRB1 alleles having the most associated TCRs and HLA-C alleles having the fewest. This cohort had only TCR beta chains sequenced, and the lack of alpha or paired-chain data limited which features could be detected. A few of the identified cytomegalovirus-associated TCR beta chains were confirmed in vitro to be specific for cytomegalovirus antigens. Linkage disequilibrium might explain the correlated functional status among segregating V segments, but an unknown experimental factor could not be excluded. Across donors, most TCR sequences were observed very rarely, whereas some public TCRs were present in many individuals. The presence/absence analyses assumed that sequencing depth was roughly uniform across donors, and that assumption may not be true. Immune exposure information for the cohort was limited to CMV serostatus. At a false discovery rate of 0.05, a later analysis linked fewer than 20,000 TCR beta sequences to specific HLA alleles. The earlier analysis of approximately 590 of the donors excluded approximately 15 rarely observed V segments, including chromosome 9 orphons, because counts were too low. According to a later analysis, parvovirus B19, influenza, CMV and Epstein-Barr virus appeared linked to several top co-occurrence clusters. The sequencing pipeline was judged likely to have produced a cluster of highly shared sequence variants as a technical artifact. A further reported finding was that TCR beta sequences accurately predicted the HLA-A and HLA-B alleles for most subjects in the first cohort. The classifier was reported to diagnose cytomegalovirus status with high specificity and sensitivity in both the original cohort and the validation cohort. The authors suggested that the approach could potentially be generalized to other disease states and immunological phenotypes. Compared with equally common non-associated chains, HLA-associated TCR beta chains in a later analysis were more clonally expanded and had lower generation probabilities. When HLA alleles, especially DR and DQ, strongly co-occurred, TCR associations were difficult to assign to individual alleles.

CDR1 and CDR2 were assigned from the germline V gene as SGHRS and YFSETQ. The junction shows trimming of 1 base on V and 2 bases on J, and the gene matches do not reach 5 bases of it. Taken from cysteine to phenylalanine, the CDR3 has 15 residues. The kept DNA is CDR3 alone, 45 bases in frame from the first base. Worth noting for this clone: The antigen it recognizes is unknown. Nothing much larger sits one base from this clone, and base qualities are not available.

Library preparation used the immunoSEQ multiplex PCR assay. The multiplex PCR relied on a mix of 60 forward primers for TCR Vbeta segments and 13 reverse primers for TCR Jbeta segments. The CDR3 region of rearranged TCR beta genes was amplified from genomic DNA by a multiplex PCR assay. On the Illumina HiSeq System, the amplified TCR beta libraries were sequenced as 87-base-pair reads. In the authors' own workflow: A later analysis counted around 72 million unique TCR beta chains across the 650 to 800 repertoires, and around 9.9 million of these chains were shared by at least two donors. A nearest-neighbor algorithm error-corrected the raw reads and collapsed the reads into unique sequences, merging closely related sequences to remove PCR and sequencing errors. To assign V, D and J gene segments, CDR3 sequences were aligned to IMGT reference sequences. For a sequence to be retained, a match of at least six nucleotides to both a V gene segment and a J gene segment was required. A rearrangement was called productive if the CDR3 had no stop codons and remained in frame with V and J, and every other rearrangement was called non-productive. Following IMGT convention, CDR3 was defined as the stretch from the second conserved V-encoded cysteine to the conserved J-encoded phenylalanine. In an earlier analysis of more than 550 of the donors, sequences lacking an unambiguous match to a single V gene segment were excluded. In an earlier analysis of more than 500 of the donors, a V segment was called functional when productive rearrangements were above 56.7%, and segregating when the standard deviation between donors exceeded 5%. A statistical classification framework was built for diagnosing cytomegalovirus status from the catalog of TCR beta chain sequences. V and J gene assignment, in a later analysis, came from comparing TCR nucleotide sequences with IMGT/GENE-DB human TR gene sequences. In a later analysis, CDR3 sequences and most-parsimonious VDJ recombination scenarios were assigned using the TCRdist pipeline. A later analysis defined each TCR beta chain by its CDR3 amino acid sequence plus V-gene family, and excluded reads lacking a unique V-gene family. In a later analysis, 450 to 600 highly shared, low-generation-probability nucleotide sequences were removed to address suspected cross-contamination and a sequencing artifact. In a later analysis, a clonal expansion index was calculated for each public chain from normalized within-repertoire ranks of inferred template counts. Generation probabilities in a later analysis came from a VDJ recombination model fitted to out-of-frame rearrangements, and those results were checked against IGoR. In a later analysis, TCR-TCR, TCR-HLA and TCR-CMV co-occurrence was scored with hypergeometric tests, and a repertoire-size bias correction was applied to TCR pairs. A later analysis estimated false discovery rates by permuting HLA or CMV assignments 20 times. In a later analysis, co-occurring TCRs were grouped using DBSCAN, and TCRdist sequence similarity was added for clustering within HLA-allele-positive subsets. Repertoires with fewer than 30,000 or more than 120,000 public chains, plus five repertoires with anomalous nucleotide sharing, were excluded from co-occurrence clustering. In its TCRdb copy, this immuneACCESS table keeps in-frame sequences only and misses some clones. Where compared with another copy, unresolved V genes explain less than half of these, and the others have no known cause. That table gives V, J and clone size, and the DNA gave D and trimming. In all, the sample holds over 100,000 clones, and about 75% of those were seen once. The leading ten clones occupy approximately 6.3% of the sample.

In total, just over 650 healthy bone marrow donors made up the cohort. Cohort members were all nominally healthy when sampled, although unrecorded immune exposures were likely present. The donor was CMV seropositive and was included in the group of approximately 300 seropositive cohort members. Every donor gave a peripheral blood sample, and the peripheral blood mononuclear cells from that sample were used for TCR beta sequencing. Genomic DNA was extracted from the blood cell samples with the Qiagen DNeasy Blood Extraction Kit. The sample consisted of PBMCs. This sequence was found in a man aged 55 to 70 in good health and CMV-seropositive. Here the chain combines TRBV5-1 and TRBJ2-7; 8 central bases correspond to TRBD2. The CDR3 amino acid sequence is: CASSLIGGGPYEQYF. The nucleotide sequence reads as follows: TGCGCCAGCAGCTTGATCGGGGGGGGCCCCTACGAGCAGTACTTC.